Listed below are T cell receptor beta chains from one sample, sequenced in a study of T-cell memory formation after mild COVID-19. TCRdb ran MiXCR on the 5' RACE reads and lists one entry per CDR3 protein. The sample includes about 600,000 distinct CDR3 sequences, 20% to 25% of them seen just once. The specimen sequenced was PBMCs or a T cell subset sorted from them (not recorded which). These TCRs come from an adult woman who had mild COVID-19 (a few samples of this study predate the infection). Cell type and time point are not known. Both conserved end residues are part of each CDR3. D genes are given only for firm matches. Only some rows state a clone size, as once, few, many or a class for expanded clones.

v_gene: TRBV19; abundance: few; j_gene: TRBJ2-7; d_gene: .; CDR3aa: CASSIAARVEYEQYF; CDR3nt: TGTGCCAGTAGTATAGCGGCCAGGGTGGAGTACGAGCAGTACTTC
v_gene: TRBV21-1; abundance: .; j_gene: TRBJ2-3; d_gene: .; CDR3aa: CASSRPPDTQYF; CDR3nt: TGTGCCAGCAGCCGCCCCCCAGATACGCAGTATTTT
v_gene: TRBV3-1; abundance: few; j_gene: TRBJ2-2; d_gene: .; CDR3aa: CASSQVVRELADDTGELFF; CDR3nt: TGTGCCAGCAGCCAAGTCGTCCGGGAATTAGCGGATGACACCGGGGAGCTGTTTTTT
v_gene: TRBV7-8; abundance: .; j_gene: TRBJ2-2; d_gene: .; CDR3aa: CAGGGRFTGELFF; CDR3nt: TGTGCCGGCGGAGGGAGGTTCACCGGGGAGCTGTTTTTT
v_gene: TRBV5-1; abundance: few; j_gene: TRBJ2-1; d_gene: .; CDR3aa: CASSLEADNEQFF; CDR3nt: TGCGCCAGCAGCTTGGAAGCGGACAATGAGCAGTTCTTC
v_gene: TRBV15; abundance: few; j_gene: TRBJ2-5; d_gene: TRBD2; CDR3aa: CATSTRDYQETQYF; CDR3nt: TGTGCCACCAGCACCCGGGACTATCAAGAGACCCAGTACTTC
v_gene: TRBV10-3; abundance: few; j_gene: TRBJ1-5; d_gene: .; CDR3aa: CAIRGYTGQPQHF; CDR3nt: TGTGCCATCAGGGGGTACACCGGTCAGCCCCAGCATTTT
v_gene: TRBV5-1; abundance: .; j_gene: TRBJ2-5; d_gene: TRBD1; CDR3aa: CASSFGTGQGETQYF; CDR3nt: TGCGCCAGCAGCTTCGGGACAGGGCAGGGGGAGACCCAGTACTTC
v_gene: TRBV20-1; abundance: .; j_gene: TRBJ2-7; d_gene: TRBD1; CDR3aa: CSAFRDRSSYEQYF; CDR3nt: TGCAGTGCTTTCCGGGACAGGAGCTCCTACGAGCAGTACTTC
v_gene: TRBV20-1; abundance: .; j_gene: TRBJ2-1; d_gene: .; CDR3aa: CSARGRGALNEQFF; CDR3nt: TGCAGTGCTAGAGGACGGGGGGCGCTCAATGAGCAGTTCTTC
v_gene: TRBV12-3/TRBV12-4; abundance: .; j_gene: TRBJ2-7; d_gene: .; CDR3aa: CASSQGNEQYF; CDR3nt: TGTGCCAGCAGTCAGGGGAACGAGCAGTACTTC
v_gene: TRBV5-1; abundance: many; j_gene: TRBJ2-3; d_gene: .; CDR3aa: CASSRAATDTQYF; CDR3nt: TGCGCCAGCAGCCGGGCCGCCACAGATACGCAGTATTTT
v_gene: TRBV7-9; abundance: few; j_gene: TRBJ2-5; d_gene: .; CDR3aa: CASSLAHIRETQYF; CDR3nt: TGTGCCAGCAGCTTAGCGCATATCCGAGAGACCCAGTACTTC
v_gene: TRBV7-9; abundance: many; j_gene: TRBJ2-1; d_gene: TRBD2; CDR3aa: CASSSSGTSSYNEQFF; CDR3nt: TGTGCCAGCAGCTCCTCCGGGACTAGTTCCTACAATGAGCAGTTCTTC
v_gene: TRBV3-1; abundance: .; j_gene: TRBJ2-2; d_gene: .; CDR3aa: CASSQATVDGELFF; CDR3nt: TGTGCCAGCAGCCAGGCAACCGTGGACGGGGAGCTGTTTTTT
v_gene: TRBV12-3/TRBV12-4; abundance: .; j_gene: TRBJ1-2; d_gene: .; CDR3aa: CASRGPKGNYGCTF; CDR3nt: TGTGCCAGCAGGGGTCCCAAGGGTAACTATGGCTGCACCTTC
v_gene: TRBV18; abundance: once; j_gene: TRBJ1-1; d_gene: .; CDR3aa: CASSPLETNTEAFF; CDR3nt: TGTGCCAGCTCACCATTGGAGACGAACACTGAAGCTTTCTTT
v_gene: TRBV12-3/TRBV12-4; abundance: .; j_gene: TRBJ2-3; d_gene: .; CDR3aa: CASSLGLYSSTDTQYF; CDR3nt: TGTGCCAGCAGTTTAGGGCTATACTCTAGCACAGATACGCAGTATTTT
v_gene: TRBV19; abundance: .; j_gene: TRBJ2-1; d_gene: .; CDR3aa: CASSMEGSSYNEQFF; CDR3nt: TGTGCCAGTAGTATGGAGGGTAGCTCCTACAATGAGCAGTTCTTC
v_gene: TRBV12-3/TRBV12-4; abundance: .; j_gene: TRBJ2-7; d_gene: TRBD1; CDR3aa: CASTQDRGTYEQYF; CDR3nt: TGTGCCAGCACCCAAGACAGGGGTACGTACGAGCAGTACTTC
v_gene: TRBV5-1; abundance: few; j_gene: TRBJ2-3; d_gene: TRBD2; CDR3aa: CASSFGGARGTDTQYF; CDR3nt: TGCGCCAGCAGCTTCGGGGGGGCAAGAGGCACAGATACGCAGTATTTT
v_gene: TRBV7-8; abundance: .; j_gene: TRBJ2-3; d_gene: TRBD1; CDR3aa: CATGTGTGVDTQYF; CDR3nt: TGTGCCACTGGGACGGGGACAGGGGTGGATACGCAGTATTTT
v_gene: TRBV5-1; abundance: few; j_gene: TRBJ1-6; d_gene: .; CDR3aa: CASSLDGSPPSPLHF; CDR3nt: TGCGCCAGCAGCTTGGACGGATCTCCCCCTTCACCCCTCCACTTT
v_gene: TRBV6-5; abundance: .; j_gene: TRBJ1-5; d_gene: .; CDR3aa: CASKKGGRFLGSGPQHF; CDR3nt: TGTGCCAGCAAGAAGGGTGGGCGGTTTTTGGGAAGTGGGCCCCAGCATTTT
v_gene: TRBV20-1; abundance: few; j_gene: TRBJ1-4; d_gene: .; CDR3aa: CSARVRIDNEKLFF; CDR3nt: TGCAGTGCTAGAGTGAGAATCGACAACGAAAAACTGTTTTTT
v_gene: TRBV7-2; abundance: few; j_gene: TRBJ2-5; d_gene: .; CDR3aa: CASSKGRIETQYF; CDR3nt: TGTGCCAGCAGCAAGGGGCGAATAGAGACCCAGTACTTC
v_gene: TRBV6-5; abundance: .; j_gene: TRBJ1-6; d_gene: TRBD1; CDR3aa: CASSYGTGEDNSPLHF; CDR3nt: TGTGCCAGCAGTTACGGGACAGGGGAGGATAATTCACCCCTCCACTTT
v_gene: TRBV30; abundance: many; j_gene: TRBJ1-6; d_gene: .; CDR3aa: CAWSLAWGRLSRNSPLHF; CDR3nt: TGTGCCTGGAGTTTGGCTTGGGGAAGGCTTTCAAGGAATTCACCCCTCCACTTT
v_gene: TRBV12-3/TRBV12-4; abundance: many; j_gene: TRBJ1-6; d_gene: TRBD1; CDR3aa: CASSTGQGSSPLHF; CDR3nt: TGTGCCAGCAGCACGGGACAGGGAAGTTCACCCCTCCACTTT
v_gene: TRBV6-2/TRBV6-3; abundance: .; j_gene: TRBJ1-2; d_gene: .; CDR3aa: CASSYGGRVGGYTF; CDR3nt: TGTGCCAGCAGTTACGGGGGCAGGGTCGGTGGCTACACCTTC
v_gene: TRBV12-3/TRBV12-4; abundance: few; j_gene: TRBJ2-3; d_gene: TRBD2; CDR3aa: CASSFSGGPTDTQYF; CDR3nt: TGTGCCAGCAGTTTTAGCGGGGGGCCCACAGATACGCAGTATTTT
v_gene: TRBV29-1; abundance: few; j_gene: TRBJ1-2; d_gene: .; CDR3aa: CSAPPSGAYGYTF; CDR3nt: TGCAGCGCCCCTCCTTCGGGGGCCTATGGCTACACCTTC
v_gene: TRBV6-2/TRBV6-3; abundance: few; j_gene: TRBJ2-1; d_gene: .; CDR3aa: CASGPGGSYNEQFF; CDR3nt: TGTGCCAGCGGCCCCGGGGGCTCCTACAATGAGCAGTTCTTC
v_gene: TRBV20-1; abundance: few; j_gene: TRBJ2-7; d_gene: .; CDR3aa: CSAPVGVNDEQYF; CDR3nt: TGCAGTGCCCCAGTCGGGGTAAATGACGAGCAGTACTTC
v_gene: TRBV5-1; abundance: .; j_gene: TRBJ1-3; d_gene: TRBD1; CDR3aa: CASSPTGNSGNTIYF; CDR3nt: TGCGCCAGCAGCCCGACAGGGAACTCCGGAAACACCATATATTTT
v_gene: TRBV19; abundance: .; j_gene: TRBJ2-1; d_gene: TRBD1; CDR3aa: CASSLQGDNEQFF; CDR3nt: TGTGCCAGTAGTCTTCAGGGGGACAATGAGCAGTTCTTC
v_gene: TRBV12-3/TRBV12-4; abundance: once; j_gene: TRBJ2-3; d_gene: .; CDR3aa: CASSLHPLAPSTDTQYF; CDR3nt: TGTGCCAGCAGCCTACACCCCCTAGCGCCAAGCACAGATACGCAGTATTTT